A selection of T cell receptor beta chains follows, all from one sample in a study of blood T cell repertoires in COVID-19. Repertoires were generated with immunoSEQ multiplex PCR, while TCRdb's copy carries only in-frame clones and drops some. The table has under 95,000 clones, roughly 83% seen once. The source material was peripheral blood. The receptors were gathered from a human donor in a cohort sampled during active COVID-19. Each CDR3 is given with its conserved first and last residue. Fields, in order: V gene, CDR3 protein.

v_gene: TRBV15
CDR3aa: CATSRDRGREQYF

v_gene: TRBV6-5
CDR3aa: CASSSTSGVDTQYF

v_gene: TRBV6-5
CDR3aa: CASSFDRGSGEQFF

v_gene: TRBV28
CDR3aa: CASGESGHLSGNTIYF

v_gene: TRBV19
CDR3aa: CASKIQGVGTEAFF

v_gene: TRBV5-4
CDR3aa: CASSSRDRGPKETQYF

v_gene: TRBV7-8
CDR3aa: CASSLGSGTEAFF

v_gene: TRBV5-4
CDR3aa: CASSFTGGSGPLHF

v_gene: TRBV9
CDR3aa: CASSVGNTGTDEKLFF

v_gene: TRBV19
CDR3aa: CASSPTGFTEAFF

v_gene: TRBV3-1/TRBV3-2
CDR3aa: CASSQPGASGEQYF

v_gene: TRBV5-1
CDR3aa: CASSWANQETQYF

v_gene: TRBV7-9
CDR3aa: CASRGRGGRGKETQYF

v_gene: TRBV7-3
CDR3aa: CASGLAGVNNEQFF

v_gene: TRBV21-1
CDR3aa: CASSKRTDPTNTEAFF

v_gene: TRBV6-5
CDR3aa: CASSYTQTGNSPLHF

v_gene: TRBV4-2
CDR3aa: CASSQGGRNTEAFF

v_gene: TRBV10-2
CDR3aa: CASLPGGLYNEQFF

v_gene: TRBV2
CDR3aa: CASPLPGTDTQYF

v_gene: TRBV5-1
CDR3aa: CASSLATSGTPNEQFF

v_gene: TRBV5-1
CDR3aa: CASSLGIIAGENEQFF

v_gene: TRBV7-2
CDR3aa: CASSLTRWLAKNIQYF

v_gene: TRBV7-2
CDR3aa: CASKKGLMEETQYF

v_gene: TRBV7-6
CDR3aa: CASSLVLYEQYF

v_gene: TRBV29-1
CDR3aa: CSVEDRGYEQYF

v_gene: TRBV6-2/TRBV6-3
CDR3aa: CASSWSLLSAQRYNEQFF

v_gene: TRBV7-8
CDR3aa: CASSLQAGGLGETQYF

v_gene: TRBV4-2
CDR3aa: CASSQDPQMLAAYQETQYF

v_gene: TRBV2
CDR3aa: CASFRRGFGTEAFF